The 3 T cell receptor beta chains below all came from one sample that was sequenced in a study of technical replicates of blood from several donors. Clones were sequenced by immunoSEQ multiplex PCR, and TCRdb holds only the in-frame ones, with some missing. The sample lists around 80,000 clones, around 94% seen once, with approximately 0.42% in the top ten. Material: T cells isolated from PBMCs. The receptors originated from a human donor in good health.

The V gene is TRBV28, the J gene TRBJ1-2; 9 nucleotides agree with TRBD1. V shed 5 bases and J 6 bases; nucleotides not matched to a gene: 1. CDR1 and CDR2 from the germline V gene are MDHEN and SYDVKM. This CDR3 contains 12 residues. CDR3 in DNA: TGTGCCAGCAGTACAGGGGGCGATGGCTACACCTTC. It specifies CASSTGGDGYTF.

The V gene is TRBV7-2, the J gene TRBJ2-7; the D gene is possibly TRBD1 (6 bases). Germline-derived CDR1 and CDR2 are SGHTA and FQGNSA. The CDR3 loop spans 14 amino acids. Trimming pared 2 bases from V and 2 bases from J, leaving 10 bases between. CDR3 DNA sequence: TGTGCCAGCAGCTTACGGGGACATACCTACGAGCAGTACTTC. Protein sequence: CASSLRGHTYEQYF.

The V gene is TRBV7-3, the J gene TRBJ2-7; 10 bases agree with TRBD2. V lost 0 bases and J lost 10; bases outside the gene matches: 12. The CDR3 loop spans 16 amino acids. Germline lookup yields CDR1 SGHTA and CDR2 FQGTGA. The CDR3 is CASSLTGLARILVQYF. CDR3 bases: TGTGCCAGCAGCTTAACGGGACTAGCGCGAATTTTGGTACAGTACTTC.